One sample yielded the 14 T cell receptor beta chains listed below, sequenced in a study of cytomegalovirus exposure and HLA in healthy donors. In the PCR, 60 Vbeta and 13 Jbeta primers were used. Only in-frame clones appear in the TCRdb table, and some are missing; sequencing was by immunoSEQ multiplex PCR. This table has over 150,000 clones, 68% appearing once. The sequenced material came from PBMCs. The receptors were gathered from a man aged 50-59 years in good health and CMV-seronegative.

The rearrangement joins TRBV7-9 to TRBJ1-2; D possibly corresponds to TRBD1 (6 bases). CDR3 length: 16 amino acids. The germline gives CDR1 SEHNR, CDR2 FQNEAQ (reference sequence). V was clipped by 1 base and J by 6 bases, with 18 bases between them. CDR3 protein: CASSLVQGPRADGYTF. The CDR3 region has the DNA TGTGCCAGCAGCTTAGTTCAGGGGCCCCGAGCGGATGGCTACACCTTC.

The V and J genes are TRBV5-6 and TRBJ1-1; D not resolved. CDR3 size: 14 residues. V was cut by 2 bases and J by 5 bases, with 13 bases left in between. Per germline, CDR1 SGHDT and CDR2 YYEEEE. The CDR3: CASSFKTSRTEAFF. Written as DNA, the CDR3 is TGTGCCAGCAGCTTTAAGACATCGAGAACTGAAGCTTTCTTT.

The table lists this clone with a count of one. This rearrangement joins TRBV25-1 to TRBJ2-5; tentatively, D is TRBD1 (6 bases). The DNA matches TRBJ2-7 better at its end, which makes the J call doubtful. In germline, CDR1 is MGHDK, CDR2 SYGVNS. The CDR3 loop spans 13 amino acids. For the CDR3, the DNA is TGTGCCAGCAGCAGGGGTCTTTCCTACGAGCAGTACTTC. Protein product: CASSRGLSYEQYF.

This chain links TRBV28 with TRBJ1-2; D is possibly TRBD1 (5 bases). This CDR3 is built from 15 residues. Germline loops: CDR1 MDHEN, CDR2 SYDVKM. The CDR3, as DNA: TGTTTTGTCGCCGGGGGGGGTTTGGGGAACTATGGCTACACCTTC. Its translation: CFVAGGGLGNYGYTF.

CDR3 DNA sequence: TGCGCCAGCAGCTTGGTCGCAGCGGGGAGCACCGGGGAGCTGTTTTTT. Amino acids: CASSLVAAGSTGELFF. The J gene is TRBJ2-2, the V gene TRBV5-1; TRBD2 matches at 7 bases. The J segment lost 4 bases and the V segment lost 0 bases, leaving 6 bases of the junction unmatched. Germline V gene lookup returns CDR1 SGHRS and CDR2 YFSETQ. The length of the CDR3 is 16 residues.

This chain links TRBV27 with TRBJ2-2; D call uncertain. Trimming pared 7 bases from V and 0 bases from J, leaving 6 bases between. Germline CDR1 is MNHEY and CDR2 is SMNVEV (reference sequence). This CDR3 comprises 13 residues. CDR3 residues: CASIRTNTGELFF. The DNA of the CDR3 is TGTGCCAGCATTAGAACGAACACCGGGGAGCTGTTTTTT.

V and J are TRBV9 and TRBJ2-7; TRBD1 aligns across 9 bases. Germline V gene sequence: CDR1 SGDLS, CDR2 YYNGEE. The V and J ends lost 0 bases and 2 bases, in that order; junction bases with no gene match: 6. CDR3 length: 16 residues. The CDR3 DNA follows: TGTGCCAGCAGCGTAGCTGGACAGGGGATGGCCTACGAGCAGTACTTC. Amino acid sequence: CASSVAGQGMAYEQYF.

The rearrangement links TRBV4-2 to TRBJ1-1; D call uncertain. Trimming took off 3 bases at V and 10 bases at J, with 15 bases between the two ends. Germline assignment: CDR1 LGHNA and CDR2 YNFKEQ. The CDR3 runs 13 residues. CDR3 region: CASSQLDSPTAFF. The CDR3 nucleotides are TGTGCCAGCAGCCAGCTCGACTCCCCGACAGCTTTCTTT.

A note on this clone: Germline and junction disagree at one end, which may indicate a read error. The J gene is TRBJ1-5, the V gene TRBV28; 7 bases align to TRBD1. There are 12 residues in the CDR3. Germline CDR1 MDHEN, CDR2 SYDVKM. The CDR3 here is CASSSTDRAWGF. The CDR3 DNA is TGTGCCAGCAGCTCAACCGACAGGGCCTGGGGTTTT.

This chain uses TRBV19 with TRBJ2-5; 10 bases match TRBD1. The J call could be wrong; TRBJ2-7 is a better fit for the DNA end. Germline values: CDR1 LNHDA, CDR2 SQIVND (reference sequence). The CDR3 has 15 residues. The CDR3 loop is CASNNPGQGSDEQYF. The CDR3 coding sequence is TGTGCCAGTAATAATCCGGGACAGGGGTCCGACGAGCAGTACTTC.

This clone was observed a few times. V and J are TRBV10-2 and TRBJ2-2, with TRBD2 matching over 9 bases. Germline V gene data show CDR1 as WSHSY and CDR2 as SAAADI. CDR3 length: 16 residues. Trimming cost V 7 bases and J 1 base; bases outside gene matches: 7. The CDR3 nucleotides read TGCGCCAGCACCCCGGATAGCGGGGGGAACACCGGGGAGCTGTTTTTT. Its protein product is CASTPDSGGNTGELFF.

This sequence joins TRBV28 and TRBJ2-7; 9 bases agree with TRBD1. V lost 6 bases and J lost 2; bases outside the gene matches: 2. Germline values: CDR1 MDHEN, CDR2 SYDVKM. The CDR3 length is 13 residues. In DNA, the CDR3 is TGTGCCAGCAGAAGACAGGGGGCCTACGAGCAGTACTTC. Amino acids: CASRRQGAYEQYF.

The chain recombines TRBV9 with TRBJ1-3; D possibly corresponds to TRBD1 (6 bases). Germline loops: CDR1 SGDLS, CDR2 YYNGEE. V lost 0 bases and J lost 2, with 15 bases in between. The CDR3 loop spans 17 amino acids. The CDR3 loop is CASSVARETGTGNTIYF. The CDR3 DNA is TGTGCCAGCAGCGTAGCTCGGGAAACAGGGACTGGAAACACCATATATTTT.

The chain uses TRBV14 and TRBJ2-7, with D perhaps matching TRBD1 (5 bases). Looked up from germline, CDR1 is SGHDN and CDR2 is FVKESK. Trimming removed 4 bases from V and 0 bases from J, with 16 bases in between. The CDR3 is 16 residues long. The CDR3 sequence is CASSRMSTAYSYEQYF. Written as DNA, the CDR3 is TGTGCCAGCAGCCGGATGTCGACAGCTTACTCCTACGAGCAGTACTTC.